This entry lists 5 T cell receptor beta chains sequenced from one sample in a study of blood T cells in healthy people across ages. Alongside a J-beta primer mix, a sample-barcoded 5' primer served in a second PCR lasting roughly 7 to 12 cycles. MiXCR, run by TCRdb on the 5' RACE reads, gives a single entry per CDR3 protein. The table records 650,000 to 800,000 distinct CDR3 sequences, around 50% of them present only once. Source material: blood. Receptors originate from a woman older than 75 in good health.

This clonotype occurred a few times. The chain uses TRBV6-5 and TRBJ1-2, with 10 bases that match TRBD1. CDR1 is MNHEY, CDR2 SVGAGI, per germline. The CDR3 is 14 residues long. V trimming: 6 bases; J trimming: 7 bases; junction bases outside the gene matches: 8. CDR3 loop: CASRNRDRGFGYTF. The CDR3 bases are TGTGCCAGCAGGAACCGGGACAGGGGATTTGGCTACACCTTC.

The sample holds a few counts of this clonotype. The CDR3 is CASSSGLNNEQYF. The CDR3 coding sequence is TGTGCCAGCAGCTCAGGACTGAACAATGAGCAGTACTTC. The V and J genes are TRBV7-2 and TRBJ2-5, with TRBD2 as a possible D gene (5 bases). The V gene's germline CDR1 is SGHTA and CDR2 FQGNSA. Trimming stripped 4 bases from V and 11 bases from J, with 17 bases between. CDR3 length equals 13 residues. Using reference TRBV7-2 and TRBJ2-5 for the parts outside the CDR3, the full variable domain is GAGVSQSPSNKVTEKGKDVELRCDPISGHTALYWYRQSLGQGLEFLIYFQGNSAPDKSGLPSDRFSAERTGGSVSTLTIQRTQQEDSAVYLCASSSGLNNEQYFGPGTRLLVL.

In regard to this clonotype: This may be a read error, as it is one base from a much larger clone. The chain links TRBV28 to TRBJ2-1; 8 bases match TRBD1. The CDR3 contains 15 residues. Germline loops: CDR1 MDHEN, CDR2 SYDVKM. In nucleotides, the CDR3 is TGTGCCAGCAGTGGACCGGGACAGGCTGAGGATGAGCAGATCTTC. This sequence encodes CASSGPGQAEDEQIF.

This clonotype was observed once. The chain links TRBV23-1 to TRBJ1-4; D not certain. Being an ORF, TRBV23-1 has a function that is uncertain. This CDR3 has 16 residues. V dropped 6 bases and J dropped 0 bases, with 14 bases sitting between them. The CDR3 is CASSTPEESTNEKLFF. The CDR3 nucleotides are TGCGCCAGCAGCACCCCCGAAGAGTCAACTAATGAAAAACTGTTTTTT.

CDR3 sequence reads: CASSFGQVGTDTQYF. For the CDR3, the DNA is TGTGCCAGCAGCTTTGGACAGGTCGGCACAGATACGCAGTATTTT. V is TRBV7-8 and J is TRBJ2-3; 7 nucleotides align to TRBD1. The germline CDR1 and CDR2 sequences are SGHVS and FQNEAQ. CDR3 size: 15 residues. With 3 bases clipped from V and 1 base from J, the junction kept 4 bases outside the gene matches. Using reference TRBV7-8 and TRBJ2-3 for the parts outside the CDR3, the full variable domain is GAGVSQSPRYKVAKRGQDVALRCDPISGHVSLFWYQQALGQGPEFLTYFQNEAQLDKSGLPSDRFFAERPEGSVSTLKIQRTQQEDSAVYLCASSFGQVGTDTQYFGPGTRLTVL.